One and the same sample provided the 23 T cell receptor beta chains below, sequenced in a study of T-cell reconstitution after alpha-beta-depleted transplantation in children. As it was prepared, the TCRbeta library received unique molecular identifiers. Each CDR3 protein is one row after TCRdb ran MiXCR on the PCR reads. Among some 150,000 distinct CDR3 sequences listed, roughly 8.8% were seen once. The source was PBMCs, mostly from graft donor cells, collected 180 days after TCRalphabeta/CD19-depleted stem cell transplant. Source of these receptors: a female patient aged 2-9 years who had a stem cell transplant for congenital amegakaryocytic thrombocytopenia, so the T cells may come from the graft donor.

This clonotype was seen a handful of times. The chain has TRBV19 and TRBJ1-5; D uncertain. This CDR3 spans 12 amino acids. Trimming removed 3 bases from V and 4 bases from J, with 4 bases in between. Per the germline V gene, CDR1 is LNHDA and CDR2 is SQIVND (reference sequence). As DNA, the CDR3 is TGTGCCAGTAGTATTTGGAATCAGCCCCAGCATTTT. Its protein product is CASSIWNQPQHF.

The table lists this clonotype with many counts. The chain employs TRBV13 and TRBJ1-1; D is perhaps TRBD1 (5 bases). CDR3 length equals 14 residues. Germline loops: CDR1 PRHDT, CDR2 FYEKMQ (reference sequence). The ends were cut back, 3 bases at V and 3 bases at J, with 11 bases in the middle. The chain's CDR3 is CASSFQGWDTEAFF. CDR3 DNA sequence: TGTGCCAGCAGCTTTCAGGGATGGGACACTGAAGCTTTCTTT.

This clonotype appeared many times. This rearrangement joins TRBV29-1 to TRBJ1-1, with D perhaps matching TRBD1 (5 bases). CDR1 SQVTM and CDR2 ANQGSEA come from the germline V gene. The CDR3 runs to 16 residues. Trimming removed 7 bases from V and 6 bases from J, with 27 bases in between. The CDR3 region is CSADYLQGKRTAEAFF. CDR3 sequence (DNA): TGCAGCGCTGACTATCTCCAGGGAAAACGAACAGCTGAAGCTTTCTTT. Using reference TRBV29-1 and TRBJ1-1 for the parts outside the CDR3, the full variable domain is SAVISQKPSRDICQRGTSLTIQCQVDSQVTMMFWYRQQPGQSLTLIATANQGSEATYESGFVIDKFPISRPNLTFSTLTVSNMSPEDSSIYLCSADYLQGKRTAEAFFGQGTRLTVV.

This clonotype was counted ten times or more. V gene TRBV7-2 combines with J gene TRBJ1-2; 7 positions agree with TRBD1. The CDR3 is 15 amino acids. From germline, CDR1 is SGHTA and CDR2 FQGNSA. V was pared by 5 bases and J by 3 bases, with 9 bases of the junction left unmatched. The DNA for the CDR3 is TGTGCCAGCAGCATCCGACAGGGTGGCGACTATGGCTACACCTTC. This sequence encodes CASSIRQGGDYGYTF.

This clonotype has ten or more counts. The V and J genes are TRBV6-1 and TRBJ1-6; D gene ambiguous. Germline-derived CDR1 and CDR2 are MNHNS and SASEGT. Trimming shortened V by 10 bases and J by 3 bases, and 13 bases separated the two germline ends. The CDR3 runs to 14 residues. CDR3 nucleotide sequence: TGTGCCACCCAGCGGCGCGTCTATAATTCACCCCTCCACTTT. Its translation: CATQRRVYNSPLHF.

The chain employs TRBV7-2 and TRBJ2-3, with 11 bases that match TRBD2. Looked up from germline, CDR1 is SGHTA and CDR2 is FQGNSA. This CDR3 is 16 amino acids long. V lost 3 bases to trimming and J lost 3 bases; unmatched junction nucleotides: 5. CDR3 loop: CASSFSGRGGTDTQYF. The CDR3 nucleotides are TGTGCCAGCAGCTTTAGCGGGAGGGGGGGAACAGATACGCAGTATTTT.

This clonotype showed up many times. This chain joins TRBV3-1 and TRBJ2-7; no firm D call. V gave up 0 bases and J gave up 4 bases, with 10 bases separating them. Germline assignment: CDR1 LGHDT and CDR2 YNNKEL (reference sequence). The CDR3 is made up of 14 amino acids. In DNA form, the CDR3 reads TGTGCCAGCAGCCAAGATACTGGGCGGTACGAGCAGTACTTC. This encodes CASSQDTGRYEQYF.

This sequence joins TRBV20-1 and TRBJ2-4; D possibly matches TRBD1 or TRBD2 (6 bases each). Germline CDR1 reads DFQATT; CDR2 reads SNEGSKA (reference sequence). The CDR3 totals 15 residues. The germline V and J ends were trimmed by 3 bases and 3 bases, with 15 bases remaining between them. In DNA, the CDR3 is TGCAGTGCTAGTCGAGGGGGGTGGGGCAAAAACATTCAGTACTTC. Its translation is CSASRGGWGKNIQYF.

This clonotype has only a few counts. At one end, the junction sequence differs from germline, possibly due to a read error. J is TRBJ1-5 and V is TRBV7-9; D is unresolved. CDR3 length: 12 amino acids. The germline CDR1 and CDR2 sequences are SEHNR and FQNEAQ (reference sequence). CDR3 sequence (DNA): TGTGCCAGCACCACGTTGGGGAGGCCCAAGCATTTT. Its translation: CASTTLGRPKHF.

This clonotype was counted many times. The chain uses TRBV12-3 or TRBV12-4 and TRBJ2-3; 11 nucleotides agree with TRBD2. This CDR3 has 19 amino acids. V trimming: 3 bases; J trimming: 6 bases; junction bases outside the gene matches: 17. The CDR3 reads CASSFLTGGSGRALDTQYF. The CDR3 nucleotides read TGTGCCAGCAGTTTTCTGACCGGGGGTAGCGGGAGGGCCCTTGATACGCAGTATTTT.

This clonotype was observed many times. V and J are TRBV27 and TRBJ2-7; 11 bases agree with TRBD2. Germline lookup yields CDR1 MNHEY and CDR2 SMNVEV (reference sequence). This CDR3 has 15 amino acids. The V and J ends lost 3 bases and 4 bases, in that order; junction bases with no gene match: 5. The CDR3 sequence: CASSLTVAGGYEQYF. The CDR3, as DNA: TGTGCCAGCAGTTTGACGGTAGCGGGAGGGTACGAGCAGTACTTC.

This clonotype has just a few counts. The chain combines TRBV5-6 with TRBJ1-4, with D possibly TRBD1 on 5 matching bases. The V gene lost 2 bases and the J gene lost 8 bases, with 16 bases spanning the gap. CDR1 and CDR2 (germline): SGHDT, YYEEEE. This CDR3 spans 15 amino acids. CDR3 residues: CASSFLDRRREKLFF. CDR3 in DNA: TGTGCCAGCAGCTTCTTAGACAGAAGAAGGGAAAAACTGTTTTTT.

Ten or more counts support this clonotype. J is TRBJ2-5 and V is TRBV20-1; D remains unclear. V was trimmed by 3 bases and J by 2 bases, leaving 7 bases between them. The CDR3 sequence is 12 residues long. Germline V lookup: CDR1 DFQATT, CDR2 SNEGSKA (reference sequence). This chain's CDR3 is CSARTVQETQYF. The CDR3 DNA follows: TGCAGTGCTAGGACTGTGCAAGAGACCCAGTACTTC.

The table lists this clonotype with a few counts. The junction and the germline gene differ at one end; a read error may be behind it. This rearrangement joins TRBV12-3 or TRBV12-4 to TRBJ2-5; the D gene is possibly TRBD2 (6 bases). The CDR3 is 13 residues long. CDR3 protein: CASSVAVQETQYF. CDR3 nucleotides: TGTGCCAGCAGTGTAGCGGTTCAAGAGACCCAGTACTTC.

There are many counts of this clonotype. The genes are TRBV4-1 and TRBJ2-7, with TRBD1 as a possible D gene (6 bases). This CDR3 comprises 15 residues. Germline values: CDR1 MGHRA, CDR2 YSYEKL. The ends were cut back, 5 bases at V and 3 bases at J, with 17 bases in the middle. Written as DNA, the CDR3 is TGCGCCAGCAGCGAGGACAGTCGGGACATCTACGAGCAGTACTTC. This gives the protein CASSEDSRDIYEQYF.

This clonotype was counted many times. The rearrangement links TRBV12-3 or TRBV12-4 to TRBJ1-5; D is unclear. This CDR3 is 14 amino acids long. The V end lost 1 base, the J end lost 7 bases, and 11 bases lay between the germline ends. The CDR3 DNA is TGTGCCAGCAGTTTAGATGGGTGGAGGCAGCCCCAGCATTTT. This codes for CASSLDGWRQPQHF.

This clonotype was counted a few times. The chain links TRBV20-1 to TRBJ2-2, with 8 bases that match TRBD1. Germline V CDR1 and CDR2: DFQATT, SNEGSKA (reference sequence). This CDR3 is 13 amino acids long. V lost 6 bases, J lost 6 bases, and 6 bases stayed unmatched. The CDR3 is CSAATGDAGELFF. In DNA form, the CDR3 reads TGCAGTGCGGCGACAGGGGACGCCGGGGAGCTGTTTTTT.

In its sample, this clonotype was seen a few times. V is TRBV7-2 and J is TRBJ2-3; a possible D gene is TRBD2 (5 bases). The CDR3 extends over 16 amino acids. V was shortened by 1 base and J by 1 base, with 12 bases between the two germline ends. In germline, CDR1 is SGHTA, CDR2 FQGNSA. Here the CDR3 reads CASSLVLGEGTDTQYF. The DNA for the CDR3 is TGTGCCAGCAGCTTAGTTCTGGGAGAGGGCACAGATACGCAGTATTTT.

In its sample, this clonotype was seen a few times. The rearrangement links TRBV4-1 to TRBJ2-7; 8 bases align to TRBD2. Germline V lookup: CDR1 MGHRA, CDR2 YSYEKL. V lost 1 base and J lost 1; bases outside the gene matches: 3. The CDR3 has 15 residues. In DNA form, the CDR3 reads TGCGCCAGCAGCCAAGCGGGACTAGGTTCCTACGAGCAGTACTTC. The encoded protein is CASSQAGLGSYEQYF.

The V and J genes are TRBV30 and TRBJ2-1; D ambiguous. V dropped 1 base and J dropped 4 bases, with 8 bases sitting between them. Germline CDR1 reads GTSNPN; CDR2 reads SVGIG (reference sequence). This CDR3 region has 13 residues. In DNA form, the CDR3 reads TGTGCCTGGAGTGGGGCGGATTACAATGAGCAGTTCTTC. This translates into CAWSGADYNEQFF.

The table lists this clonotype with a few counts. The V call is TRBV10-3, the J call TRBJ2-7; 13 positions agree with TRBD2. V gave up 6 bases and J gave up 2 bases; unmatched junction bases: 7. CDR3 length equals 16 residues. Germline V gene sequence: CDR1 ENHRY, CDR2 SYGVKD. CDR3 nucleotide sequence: TGTGCCATCAGAAAGGGGACTAGCGGGACGGCCTACGAGCAGTACTTC. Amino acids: CAIRKGTSGTAYEQYF.

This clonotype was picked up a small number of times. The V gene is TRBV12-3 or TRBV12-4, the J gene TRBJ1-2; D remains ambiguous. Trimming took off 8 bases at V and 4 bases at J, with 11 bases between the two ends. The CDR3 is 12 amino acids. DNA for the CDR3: TGTGCCAGCTCGAAGGCGGGCTATGGCTACACCTTC. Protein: CASSKAGYGYTF.

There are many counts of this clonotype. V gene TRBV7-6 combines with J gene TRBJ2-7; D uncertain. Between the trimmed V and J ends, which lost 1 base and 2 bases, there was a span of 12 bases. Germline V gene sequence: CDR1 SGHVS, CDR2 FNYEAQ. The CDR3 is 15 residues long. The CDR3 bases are TGTGCCAGCAGCTTAGAGTCGGGCGGAACCTACGAGCAGTACTTC. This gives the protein CASSLESGGTYEQYF.